This record covers a single TCR beta chain. These data come from a study of blood T cell repertoires in COVID-19. On the study more broadly: From the United States, Italy and Spain came samples of acute and convalescent COVID-19. PBMCs, B-cell-depleted T cells, or T cells provided the cDNA or gDNA that made up the material.

Germline CDR1 reads MNHNS; CDR2 reads SASEGT. CDR3 length: 17 amino acids. The J segment lost 0 bases and the V segment lost 2 bases, leaving 9 bases of the junction unmatched. Study processing details: For nucleated cells, counts were estimated from reference gene primer amplification. Only in-frame clones appear in the TCRdb table, and some are missing; sequencing was by immunoSEQ multiplex PCR. The DNA was the basis for D and trimming; V, J and clone size are from that table. The table has 300,000 to 400,000 clones, around nine tenths seen once. The chain couples TRBV6-1 to TRBJ1-1, with TRBD1 identical over 7 bases. Sample: peripheral blood. The sequence derives from a woman aged 50 to 65 with active or convalescent COVID-19. CDR3 loop: CASSEWGQGGMNTEAFF. CDR3 in DNA: TGTGCCAGCAGTGAATGGGGTCAGGGGGGCATGAACACTGAAGCTTTCTTT.